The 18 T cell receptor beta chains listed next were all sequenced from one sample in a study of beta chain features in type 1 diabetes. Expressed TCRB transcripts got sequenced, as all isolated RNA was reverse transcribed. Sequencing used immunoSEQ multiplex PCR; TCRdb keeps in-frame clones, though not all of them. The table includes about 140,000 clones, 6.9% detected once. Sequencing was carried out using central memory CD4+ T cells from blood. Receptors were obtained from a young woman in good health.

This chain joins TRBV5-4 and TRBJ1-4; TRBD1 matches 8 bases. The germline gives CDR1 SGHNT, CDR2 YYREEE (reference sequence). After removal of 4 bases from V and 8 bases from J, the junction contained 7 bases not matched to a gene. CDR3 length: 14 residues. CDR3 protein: CASSHGQGGEKLFF. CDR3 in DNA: TGTGCCAGCAGCCACGGACAGGGTGGGGAAAAACTGTTTTTT.

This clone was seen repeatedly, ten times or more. The DNA of the CDR3 is TGTGCCACCAGCAGAGGGGACAGTGGATGGAATGAGCAGTTCTTC. Amino acid sequence: CATSRGDSGWNEQFF. This chain joins TRBV15 and TRBJ2-1, with TRBD1 matching 7 bases. The CDR3 contains 15 residues. Germline V lookup: CDR1 LNHNV, CDR2 YYDKDF (reference sequence). V lost 1 base, J lost 7 bases, and 7 bases stayed unmatched.

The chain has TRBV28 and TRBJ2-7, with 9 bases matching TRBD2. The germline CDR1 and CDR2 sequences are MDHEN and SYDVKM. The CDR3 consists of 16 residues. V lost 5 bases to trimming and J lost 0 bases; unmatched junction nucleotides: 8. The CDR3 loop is CASSVGLAYSSYEQYF. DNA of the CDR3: TGTGCCAGCAGTGTCGGACTAGCGTACAGCTCCTACGAGCAGTACTTC. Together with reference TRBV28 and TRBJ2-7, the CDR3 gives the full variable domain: DVKVTQSSRYLVKRTGEKVFLECVQDMDHENMFWYRQDPGLGLRLIYFSYDVKMKEKGDIPEGYSVSREKKERFSLILESASTNQTSMYLCASSVGLAYSSYEQYFGPGTRLTVT.

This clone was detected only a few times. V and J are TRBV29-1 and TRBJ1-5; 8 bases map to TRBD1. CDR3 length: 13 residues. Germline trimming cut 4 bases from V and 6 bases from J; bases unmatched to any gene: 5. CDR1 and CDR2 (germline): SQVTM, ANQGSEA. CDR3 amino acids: CSVAGGEGQPQHF. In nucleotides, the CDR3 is TGCAGCGTTGCAGGGGGCGAGGGTCAGCCCCAGCATTTT.

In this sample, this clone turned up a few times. The chain's CDR3 is CASSHTPGQDYNEQFF. The CDR3 DNA reads as TGCGCCAGCAGCCACACCCCGGGACAGGACTACAATGAGCAGTTCTTC. The rearrangement uses TRBV4-3 and TRBJ2-1; 8 bases align to TRBD1. In germline, CDR1 is LGHNA, CDR2 YSLEER. V dropped 3 bases and J dropped 3; count of bases not matched to a gene: 7. The CDR3 is 16 amino acids.

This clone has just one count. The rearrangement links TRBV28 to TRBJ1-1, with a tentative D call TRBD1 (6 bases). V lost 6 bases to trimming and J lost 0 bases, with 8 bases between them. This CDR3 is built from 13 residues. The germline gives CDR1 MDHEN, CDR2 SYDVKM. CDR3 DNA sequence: TGTGCCAGCAGGGACAGCCTGAACACTGAAGCTTTCTTT. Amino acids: CASRDSLNTEAFF.

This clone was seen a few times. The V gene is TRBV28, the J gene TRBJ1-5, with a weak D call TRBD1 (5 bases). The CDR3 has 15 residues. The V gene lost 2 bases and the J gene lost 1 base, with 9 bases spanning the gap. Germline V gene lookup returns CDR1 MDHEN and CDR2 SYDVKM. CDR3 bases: TGTGCCAGCAGTTTAATTGACAGCAGCAATCAGCCCCAGCATTTT. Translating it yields CASSLIDSSNQPQHF.

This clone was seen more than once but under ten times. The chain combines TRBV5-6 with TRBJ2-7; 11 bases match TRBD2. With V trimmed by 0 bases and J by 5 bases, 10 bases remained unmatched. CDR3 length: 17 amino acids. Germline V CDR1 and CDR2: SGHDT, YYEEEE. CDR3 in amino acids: CASSLVPFGLAGHEQYF. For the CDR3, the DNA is TGTGCCAGCAGCTTGGTCCCTTTCGGACTAGCGGGCCACGAGCAGTACTTC.

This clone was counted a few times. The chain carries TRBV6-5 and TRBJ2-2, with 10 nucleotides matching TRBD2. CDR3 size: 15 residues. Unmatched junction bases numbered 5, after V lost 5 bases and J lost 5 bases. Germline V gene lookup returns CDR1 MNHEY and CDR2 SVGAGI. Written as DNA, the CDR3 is TGTGCCAGCAGTGCCGGGACTAGCGTAACCGGGGAGCTGTTTTTT. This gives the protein CASSAGTSVTGELFF.

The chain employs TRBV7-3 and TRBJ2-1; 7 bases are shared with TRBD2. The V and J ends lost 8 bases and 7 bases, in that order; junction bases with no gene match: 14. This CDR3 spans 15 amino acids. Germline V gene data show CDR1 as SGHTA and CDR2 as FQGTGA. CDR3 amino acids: CASRLASAGMNEQFF. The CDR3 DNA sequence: TGTGCCAGCCGACTAGCCTCAGCGGGCATGAATGAGCAGTTCTTC. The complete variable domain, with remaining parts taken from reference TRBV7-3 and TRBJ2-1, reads GAGVSQTPSNKVTEKGKYVELRCDPISGHTALYWYRQSLGQGPEFLIYFQGTGAADDSGLPNDRFFAVRPEGSVSTLKIQRTERGDSAVYLCASRLASAGMNEQFFGPGTRLTVL.

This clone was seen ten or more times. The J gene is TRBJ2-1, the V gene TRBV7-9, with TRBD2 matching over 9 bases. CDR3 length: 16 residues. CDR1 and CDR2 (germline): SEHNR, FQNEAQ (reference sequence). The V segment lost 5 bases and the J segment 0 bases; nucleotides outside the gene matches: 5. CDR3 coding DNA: TGTGCCAGCAGCCATCTTAGCGGGAGCTCCTACAATGAGCAGTTCTTC. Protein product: CASSHLSGSSYNEQFF.

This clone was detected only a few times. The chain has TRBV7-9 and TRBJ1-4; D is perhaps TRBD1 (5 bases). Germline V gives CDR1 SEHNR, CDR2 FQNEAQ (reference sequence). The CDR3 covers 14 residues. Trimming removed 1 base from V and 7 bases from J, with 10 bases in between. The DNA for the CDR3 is TGTGCCAGCAGCTTAGGGGCGGGGACTGAAAAACTGTTTTTT. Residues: CASSLGAGTEKLFF.

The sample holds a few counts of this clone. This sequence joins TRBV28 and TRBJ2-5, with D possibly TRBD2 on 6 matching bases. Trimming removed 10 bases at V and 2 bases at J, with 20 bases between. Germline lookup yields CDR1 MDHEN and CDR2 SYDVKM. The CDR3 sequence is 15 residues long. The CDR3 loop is CATLGLSGVQETQYF. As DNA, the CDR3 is TGTGCCACCCTCGGGTTGTCGGGGGTGCAAGAGACCCAGTACTTC.

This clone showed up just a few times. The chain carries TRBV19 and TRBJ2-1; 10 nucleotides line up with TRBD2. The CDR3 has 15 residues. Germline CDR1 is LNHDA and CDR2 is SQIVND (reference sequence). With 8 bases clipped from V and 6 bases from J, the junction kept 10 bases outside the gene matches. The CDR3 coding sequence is TGTGCCAGTCTGGCTTGGACTAGCGGAGGCAATGAGCAGTTCTTC. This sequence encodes CASLAWTSGGNEQFF. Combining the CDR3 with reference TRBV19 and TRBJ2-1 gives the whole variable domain DGGITQSPKYLFRKEGQNVTLSCEQNLNHDAMYWYRQDPGQGLRLIYYSQIVNDFQKGDIAEGYSVSREKKESFPLTVTSAQKNPTAFYLCASLAWTSGGNEQFFGPGTRLTVL.

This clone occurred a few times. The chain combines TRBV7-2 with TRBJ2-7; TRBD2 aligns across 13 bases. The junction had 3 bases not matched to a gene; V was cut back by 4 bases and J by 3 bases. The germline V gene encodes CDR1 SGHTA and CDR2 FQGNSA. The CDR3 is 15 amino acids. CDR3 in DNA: TGTGCCAGCAGCTCCGGACTAGCGGGAGTCTACGAGCAGTACTTC. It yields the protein CASSSGLAGVYEQYF.

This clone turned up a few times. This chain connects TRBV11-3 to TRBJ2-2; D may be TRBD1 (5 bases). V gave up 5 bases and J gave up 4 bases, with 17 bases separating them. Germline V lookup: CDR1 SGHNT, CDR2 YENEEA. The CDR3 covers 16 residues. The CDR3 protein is CASSPNPRVATGELFF. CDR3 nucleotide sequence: TGTGCCAGCAGCCCAAACCCCAGGGTCGCCACCGGGGAGCTGTTTTTT.

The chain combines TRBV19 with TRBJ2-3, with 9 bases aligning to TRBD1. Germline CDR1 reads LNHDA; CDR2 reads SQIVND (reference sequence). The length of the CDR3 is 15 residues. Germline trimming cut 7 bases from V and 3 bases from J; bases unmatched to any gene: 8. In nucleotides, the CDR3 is TGTGCCAGTATTGACCCACAGGGGGCAACAGATACGCAGTATTTT. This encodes CASIDPQGATDTQYF.

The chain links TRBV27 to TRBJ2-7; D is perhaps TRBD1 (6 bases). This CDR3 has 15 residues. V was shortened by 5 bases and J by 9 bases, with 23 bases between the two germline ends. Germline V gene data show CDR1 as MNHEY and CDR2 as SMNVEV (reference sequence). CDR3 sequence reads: CASSPGGRGPMGQYF. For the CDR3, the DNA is TGTGCCAGCAGTCCCGGTGGCAGGGGCCCTATGGGGCAGTACTTC.